The TCR beta chain described here comes from a study of T cells in Graves' hyperthyroidism and ophthalmopathy. Overall study: The blood sample was taken at first diagnosis, before treatment began.

The CDR3 has 14 amino acids. V dropped 3 bases and J dropped 5 bases, with 13 bases sitting between them. Germline values: CDR1 SGHAT, CDR2 FQNNGV. Amplified regions were TCR beta CDR3 sequences from RNA transcripts. First-round RT-PCR targeting the TCR CDR3 was performed with the HTBI primer set. TCRdb reprocessed the multiplex PCR reads via MiXCR and lists one record per CDR3 protein. The data show a few hundred thousand distinct CDR3 sequences, under 20% seen once. Recently diagnosed hyperthyroidism of less than 2 months' duration affected patients aged 18 to 65. A patient was excluded if there was uncontrolled infection, other autoimmune disease, pregnancy or lactation. Overall study results and limits: A model using 13 V-J features told ophthalmopathy apart from stable hyperthyroidism.

This clonotype has at least ten counts. Its antigen is not identified. This clonotype was obtained from a woman under 30 with Graves' hyperthyroidism. Sequencing was performed on blood. The V and J genes are TRBV11-2 and TRBJ1-2, with D uncertain. CDR3 sequence reads: CASSFGPSAYGYTF. CDR3 nucleotide sequence: TGTGCCAGCAGCTTCGGCCCATCCGCTTATGGCTACACCTTC.